One and the same sample provided the 6 T cell receptor beta chains below, sequenced in a study of vaccination and CD4 T cells after COVID-19. Their antigens are not known. Sequencing of the DNA from cultured CD4+ T cells was carried out with the Oncomine TCR Beta short-read assay. TCRdb re-called the PCR reads with MiXCR, one entry per CDR3 protein. Among 12,000 or so distinct CDR3 sequences, roughly 74% were seen once, and the ten largest hold 10%. The sample's treatment: roughly ten-day PBMC culture with coronavirus spike peptide pools or control peptides (ViraFEST assay). The sample consisted of CD4+ T cells from blood, cultured in vitro. The source is a human donor who had recovered from COVID-19.

This clonotype was found a few times. V is TRBV20-1 and J is TRBJ1-2; no reliable D call. Trimming cost V 2 bases and J 8 bases, with 15 bases left between them. The CDR3 length is 13 residues. CDR1 is DFQATT, CDR2 SNEGSKA, per germline (reference sequence). The CDR3 DNA reads as TGCAGTGCTAGAAAAGGTCCCGGTGAGGGCTACACCTTC. Amino acid sequence: CSARKGPGEGYTF.

This chain joins TRBV18 and TRBJ1-2; the match to TRBD1 covers 7 bases. Germline V gene sequence: CDR1 KGHSH, CDR2 LQKENI. The V segment lost 3 bases and the J segment 8 bases; nucleotides outside the gene matches: 12. This CDR3 spans 15 amino acids. CDR3 DNA sequence: TGTGCCAGCTCACCCAAGGGACAGCCTATAAGCGGCTACACCTTC. Protein sequence: CASSPKGQPISGYTF.

V gene TRBV27 combines with J gene TRBJ2-6, with no clear D. Germline V gene data show CDR1 as MNHEY and CDR2 as SMNVEV (reference sequence). Trimming left V 1 base short and J 0 bases short, with 7 bases between. This CDR3 contains 16 residues. The CDR3 sequence is CASSLLFPSGANVLTF. CDR3 nucleotides: TGTGCCAGCAGTTTATTATTCCCCTCTGGGGCCAACGTCCTGACTTTC.

The gene calls are TRBV29-1 and TRBJ2-2, with D hard to call. CDR3 length: 15 amino acids. The V gene lost 3 bases and the J gene lost 4 bases, with 15 bases spanning the gap. Germline V gene data show CDR1 as SQVTM and CDR2 as ANQGSEA. Written as DNA, the CDR3 is TGCAGCGTTGAGCGGCCAATAGGGCCCACCGGGGAGCTGTTTTTT. Translated: CSVERPIGPTGELFF.

This clonotype is large within its sample. V usage is TRBV6-2 or TRBV6-3 and J usage is TRBJ1-2, with D uncertain. CDR1 is MNHEY, CDR2 SVGEGT, per germline. This CDR3 spans 16 amino acids. V shed 6 bases and J shed 1 base, with 18 bases lying between them. The CDR3 bases are TGTGCCAGCAGCCGGACTGGTACGCTCGGTAACTATGGCTACACCTTC. It encodes CASSRTGTLGNYGYTF.

This clonotype appeared once. V and J are TRBV20-1 and TRBJ2-7, with D possibly TRBD2 on 5 matching bases. CDR1 and CDR2 (germline): DFQATT, SNEGSKA (reference sequence). CDR3 size: 13 residues. V lost 2 bases to trimming and J lost 0 bases, with 8 bases between them. In DNA form, the CDR3 reads TGCAGTGCTAGAAAGGACTCCTCCTACGAGCAGTACTTC. Translation: CSARKDSSYEQYF.